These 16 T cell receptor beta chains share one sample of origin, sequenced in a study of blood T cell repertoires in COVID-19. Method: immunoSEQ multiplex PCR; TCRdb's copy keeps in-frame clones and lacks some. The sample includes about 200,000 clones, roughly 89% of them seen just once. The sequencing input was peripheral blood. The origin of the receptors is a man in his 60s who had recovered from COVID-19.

The CDR3 region has the DNA TGTGCCAGCAGCGCCTCCGGGACAGCCTATGGCTACACCTTC. It specifies CASSASGTAYGYTF. This sequence joins TRBV7-9 and TRBJ1-2; TRBD1 matches 7 bases. Germline CDR1 reads SEHNR; CDR2 reads FQNEAQ (reference sequence). The CDR3 spans 14 residues. V shed 5 bases and J 4 bases; nucleotides not matched to a gene: 7. Using reference TRBV7-9 and TRBJ1-2 for the parts outside the CDR3, the full variable domain is DTGVSQNPRHKITKRGQNVTFRCDPISEHNRLYWYRQTLGQGPEFLTYFQNEAQLEKSRLLSDRFSAERPKGSFSTLEIQRTEQGDSAMYLCASSASGTAYGYTFGSGTRLTVV.

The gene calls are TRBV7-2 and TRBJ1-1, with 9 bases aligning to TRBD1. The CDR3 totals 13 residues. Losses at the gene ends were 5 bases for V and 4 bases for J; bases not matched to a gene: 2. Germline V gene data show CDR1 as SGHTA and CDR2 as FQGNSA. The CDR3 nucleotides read TGTGCCAGCAGCCGACAGGGGGGCACTGAAGCTTTCTTT. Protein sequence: CASSRQGGTEAFF.

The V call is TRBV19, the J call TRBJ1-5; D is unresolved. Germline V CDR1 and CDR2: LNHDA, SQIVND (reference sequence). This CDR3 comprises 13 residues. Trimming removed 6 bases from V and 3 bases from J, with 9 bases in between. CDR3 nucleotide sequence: TGTGCCAGTAGCCGATCAGACAATCAGCCCCAGCATTTT. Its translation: CASSRSDNQPQHF.

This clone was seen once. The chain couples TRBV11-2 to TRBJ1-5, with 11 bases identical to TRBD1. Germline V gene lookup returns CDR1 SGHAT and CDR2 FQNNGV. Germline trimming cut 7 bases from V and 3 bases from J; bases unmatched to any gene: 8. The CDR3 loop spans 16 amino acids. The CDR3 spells CASTPGTGGINQPQHF. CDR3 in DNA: TGTGCCAGCACGCCCGGGACAGGGGGTATCAATCAGCCCCAGCATTTT. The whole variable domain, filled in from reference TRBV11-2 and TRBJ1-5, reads EAGVAQSPRYKIIEKRQSVAFWCNPISGHATLYWYQQILGQGPKLLIQFQNNGVVDDSQLPKDRFSAERLKGVDSTLKIQPAKLEDSAVYLCASTPGTGGINQPQHFGDGTRLSIL.

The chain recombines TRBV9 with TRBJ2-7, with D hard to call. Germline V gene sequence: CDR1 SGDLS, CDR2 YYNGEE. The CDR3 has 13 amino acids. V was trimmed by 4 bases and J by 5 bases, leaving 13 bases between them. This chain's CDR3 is CASSPDPPHEQYF. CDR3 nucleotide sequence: TGTGCCAGCAGCCCAGATCCCCCCCACGAGCAGTACTTC.

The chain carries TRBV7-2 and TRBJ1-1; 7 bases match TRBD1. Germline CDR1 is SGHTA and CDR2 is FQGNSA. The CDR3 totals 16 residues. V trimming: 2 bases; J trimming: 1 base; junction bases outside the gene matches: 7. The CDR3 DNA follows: TGTGCCAGCAGCTTATTGGGACAGAGTGAGAACACTGAAGCTTTCTTT. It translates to CASSLLGQSENTEAFF.

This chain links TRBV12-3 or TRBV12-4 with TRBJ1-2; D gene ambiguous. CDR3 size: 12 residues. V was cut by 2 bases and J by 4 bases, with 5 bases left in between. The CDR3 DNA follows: TGTGCCAGCAGTTTAAAAGCCTATGGCTACACCTTC. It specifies CASSLKAYGYTF.

CDR3 DNA: TGTGCCACCAGTGATTCTCGGAACACTGAAGCTTTCTTT. Translating gives CATSDSRNTEAFF. This chain uses TRBV24-1 with TRBJ1-1; no reliable D call. Per the germline V gene, CDR1 is KGHDR and CDR2 is SFDVKD. V lost 2 bases and J lost 1, with 4 bases in between. This CDR3 is 13 amino acids long.

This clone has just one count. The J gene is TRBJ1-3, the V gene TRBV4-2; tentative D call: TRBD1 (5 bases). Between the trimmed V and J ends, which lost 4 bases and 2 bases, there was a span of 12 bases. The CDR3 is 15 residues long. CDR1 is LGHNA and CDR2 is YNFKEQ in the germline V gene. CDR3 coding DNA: TGTGCCAGCAGCCCCCTAGGGGCAGCTGGAAACACCATATATTTT. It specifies CASSPLGAAGNTIYF.

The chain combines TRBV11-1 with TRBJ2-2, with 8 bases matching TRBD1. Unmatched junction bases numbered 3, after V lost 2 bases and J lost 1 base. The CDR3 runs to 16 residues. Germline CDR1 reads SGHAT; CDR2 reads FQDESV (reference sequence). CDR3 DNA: TGTGCCAGCAGCTTACTCAGGGGGCGGAACACCGGGGAGCTGTTTTTT. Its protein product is CASSLLRGRNTGELFF.

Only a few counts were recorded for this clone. CDR3 protein: CASSPRVNEQFF. The CDR3 region has the DNA TGTGCCAGCAGTCCTCGGGTGAATGAGCAGTTCTTC. The gene calls are TRBV28 and TRBJ2-1; D unresolved. Deletions cut 5 bases from V and 7 bases from J, with 9 bases between. The CDR3 covers 12 residues. From germline, CDR1 is MDHEN and CDR2 SYDVKM.

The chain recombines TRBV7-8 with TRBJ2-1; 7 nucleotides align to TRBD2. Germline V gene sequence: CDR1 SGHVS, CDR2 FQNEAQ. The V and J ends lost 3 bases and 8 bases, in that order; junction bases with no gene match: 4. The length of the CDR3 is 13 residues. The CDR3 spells CASSLGGNDEQFF. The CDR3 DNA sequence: TGTGCCAGCAGCTTGGGGGGGAACGATGAGCAGTTCTTC.

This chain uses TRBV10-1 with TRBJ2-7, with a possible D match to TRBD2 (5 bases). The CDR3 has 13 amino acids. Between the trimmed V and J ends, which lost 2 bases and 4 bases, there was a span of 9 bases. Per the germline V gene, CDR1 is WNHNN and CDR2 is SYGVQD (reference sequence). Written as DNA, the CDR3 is TGCGCCAGCAGTGAGCGGACGGGGTACGAGCAGTACTTC. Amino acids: CASSERTGYEQYF.

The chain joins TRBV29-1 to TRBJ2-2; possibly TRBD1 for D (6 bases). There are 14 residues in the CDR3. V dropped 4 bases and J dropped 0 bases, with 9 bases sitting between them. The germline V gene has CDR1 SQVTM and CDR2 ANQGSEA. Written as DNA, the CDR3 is TGCAGCGTTGGGGGGCGCACGAACACCGGGGAGCTGTTTTTT. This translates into CSVGGRTNTGELFF.

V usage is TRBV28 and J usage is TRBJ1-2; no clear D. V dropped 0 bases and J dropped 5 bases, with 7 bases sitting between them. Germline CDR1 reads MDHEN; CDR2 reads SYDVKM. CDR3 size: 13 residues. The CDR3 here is CASSLWRSYGYTF. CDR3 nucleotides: TGTGCCAGCAGTTTATGGCGGTCTTATGGCTACACCTTC.

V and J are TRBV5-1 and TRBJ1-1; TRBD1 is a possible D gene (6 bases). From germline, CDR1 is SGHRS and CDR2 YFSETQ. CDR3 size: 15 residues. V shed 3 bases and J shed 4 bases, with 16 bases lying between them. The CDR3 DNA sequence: TGCGCCAGCAGCTCCCTACAGGGTGGTGGCACTGAAGCTTTCTTT. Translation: CASSSLQGGGTEAFF.